Below, 15 T cell receptor beta chains from the same sample are listed, as sequenced in a study of Graves' ophthalmopathy and Graves' hyperthyroidism. Amplified material comprised TCR beta CDR3 regions derived from RNA transcripts. HTBI primers served in a first-round RT-PCR, which a second-round multiplex PCR followed. TCRdb re-called the multiplex PCR reads through MiXCR, storing one row per CDR3 protein. Of about 420,000 distinct CDR3 sequences listed, under 25% were seen once; the top ten hold under 3%. Sequencing was performed on peripheral blood. These receptors came from a woman between 18 and 30 years old with stable Graves' hyperthyroidism.

This clonotype was seen many times. The J gene is TRBJ1-1, the V gene TRBV27; D is undetermined. Per the germline V gene, CDR1 is MNHEY and CDR2 is SMNVEV (reference sequence). The CDR3 spans 10 residues. CDR3 region: CGGRNTEAFF. The CDR3 DNA sequence: TGTGGAGGGAGGAACACTGAAGCTTTCTTT.

This clonotype was counted at least ten times. V is TRBV12-3 or TRBV12-4 and J is TRBJ2-7; D is tentatively TRBD1 or TRBD2 (5 bases each). V was trimmed by 2 bases and J by 4 bases, leaving 9 bases between them. The CDR3 extends over 13 amino acids. CDR3 protein: CASSLFEGYEQYF. In DNA, the CDR3 is TGTGCCAGCAGTTTATTTGAGGGGTACGAGCAGTACTTC.

This clonotype was recorded at least ten times. The chain couples TRBV10-3 to TRBJ2-7; maybe TRBD2 (5 bases). Germline V gives CDR1 ENHRY, CDR2 SYGVKD. The V end was cut by 3 bases, the J end by 3 bases, with 15 bases between. The CDR3 extends over 15 amino acids. This chain's CDR3 is CAISEVGVRDYEQYF. In nucleotides, the CDR3 is TGTGCCATCAGTGAAGTCGGGGTCCGTGACTACGAGCAGTACTTC.

This clonotype was seen many times. The rearrangement uses TRBV27 and TRBJ2-5; TRBD1 might be the D (6 bases). CDR3 size: 14 residues. Germline V CDR1 and CDR2: MNHEY, SMNVEV (reference sequence). V was trimmed by 6 bases and J by 1 base, leaving 12 bases between them. The CDR3 DNA reads TGTGCCAGCAGCCGCACAGGGTTCCAAGAGACCCAGTACTTC. Residues: CASSRTGFQETQYF.

This clonotype was observed many times. The chain carries TRBV12-3 or TRBV12-4 and TRBJ2-7; D not certain. There are 12 residues in the CDR3. Trimming took 5 bases from V and 2 from J, leaving 7 bases between them. This CDR3 reads CASSPGPYEQYF. Here the CDR3 DNA reads TGTGCCAGCAGTCCAGGACCCTACGAGCAGTACTTC.

There are a few counts of this clonotype. The V and J genes are TRBV28 and TRBJ1-6; unclear D gene. Germline values: CDR1 MDHEN, CDR2 SYDVKM. The CDR3 has 14 amino acids. Trimming pared 6 bases from V and 5 bases from J, leaving 11 bases between. In DNA, the CDR3 is TGTGCCAGCAGCCATGACGGGGATAATTCACCCCTCCACTTT. It specifies CASSHDGDNSPLHF.

V gene TRBV20-1 combines with J gene TRBJ2-7; 7 positions match TRBD1. Losses at the gene ends were 5 bases for V and 3 bases for J; bases not matched to a gene: 10. Germline V lookup: CDR1 DFQATT, CDR2 SNEGSKA (reference sequence). This CDR3 contains 14 residues. Here the CDR3 reads CSASSPGQNYEQYF. The CDR3, as DNA: TGCAGTGCTTCCTCCCCGGGACAGAACTACGAGCAGTACTTC.

A few counts support this clonotype. The chain is built from TRBV18 and TRBJ2-7; D tentatively reads TRBD1 or TRBD2 (5 bases each). The CDR3 has 15 residues. CDR1 is KGHSH, CDR2 LQKENI, per germline. V lost 4 bases and J 2 bases, leaving 15 bases between the germline ends. This CDR3 reads CASSRAWDGPYEQYF. DNA for the CDR3: TGTGCCAGCTCACGAGCCTGGGACGGACCCTACGAGCAGTACTTC.

A remark on this clonotype: A much larger clone lies one base from this, so it may be a read error. Here the CDR3 omits its conserved ending phenylalanine or tryptophan, so a read error is the likely source. The V and J genes are TRBV18 and TRBJ1-5; the D gene is possibly TRBD1 (5 bases). The CDR3 is 15 residues long. Germline loops: CDR1 KGHSH, CDR2 LQKENI. V was trimmed by 1 base and J by 1 base, leaving 8 bases between them. The CDR3 region has the DNA TGTGCCAGCTCACCACTAGAGGGGAGCAATCAGCCCCAGCATTAT. Translation gives CASSPLEGSNQPQHY.

V and J are TRBV7-9 and TRBJ2-7, with a tentative D call TRBD2 (6 bases). The CDR3 covers 14 residues. In germline, CDR1 is SEHNR, CDR2 FQNEAQ (reference sequence). V lost 1 base and J 4 bases, leaving 11 bases between the germline ends. The DNA for the CDR3 is TGTGCCAGCAGCTTAGGCTTCGGGGGTTACGAGCAGTACTTC. Its protein product is CASSLGFGGYEQYF.

This clonotype was seen many times. V gene TRBV3-1 combines with J gene TRBJ2-6; unclear D gene. Trimming stripped 2 bases from V and 2 bases from J, with 7 bases between. The CDR3 spans 15 residues. Germline CDR1 and CDR2: LGHDT and YNNKEL (reference sequence). CDR3 loop: CASSQRVAGANVLTF. CDR3 nucleotides: TGTGCCAGCAGCCAACGAGTCGCTGGGGCCAACGTCCTGACTTTC.

This clonotype was seen many times. The chain is built from TRBV18 and TRBJ2-7; 12 nucleotides match TRBD1. Trimming cost V 3 bases and J 1 base; bases outside gene matches: 4. The germline gives CDR1 KGHSH, CDR2 LQKENI. CDR3 length equals 16 residues. DNA for the CDR3: TGTGCCAGCTCACCGGGACAGGGGGCCGGTTCCTACGAGCAGTACTTC. It encodes CASSPGQGAGSYEQYF.

V and J are TRBV6-4 and TRBJ2-5; D gene ambiguous. V dropped 5 bases and J dropped 1 base, with 14 bases sitting between them. The CDR3 is made up of 15 amino acids. The V gene's germline CDR1 is MRHNA and CDR2 SNTAGT. The CDR3 reads CASSYQHGPQETQYF. For the CDR3, the DNA is TGTGCCAGCAGTTACCAACACGGACCCCAAGAGACCCAGTACTTC.

In this sample, this clonotype turned up many times. The chain has TRBV25-1 and TRBJ2-5, with 10 positions matching TRBD2. Germline V gene lookup returns CDR1 MGHDK and CDR2 SYGVNS. The trim removed 2 bases at V and 1 base at J, leaving 4 bases unmatched. The CDR3 is made up of 16 amino acids. CDR3 DNA: TGTGCCAGCAGTGAAAGTAGCGGGAGGTCCCAAGAGACCCAGTACTTC. This sequence encodes CASSESSGRSQETQYF.

Comments on this clonotype: A single base separates this from a much larger clone, so it may be a read error. Because it lacks the conserved phenylalanine or tryptophan at the end, this CDR3 is likely a read error. The genes are TRBV6-2 or TRBV6-3 and TRBJ2-3; possible D gene TRBD2, 6 bases. Trimming left V 6 bases short and J 2 bases short, with 15 bases between. Per the germline V gene, CDR1 is MNHEY and CDR2 is SVGEGT. This CDR3 is built from 15 residues. The CDR3 region has the DNA TGTGCCAGCAGAACTCCGGGGGAACCCACAGATACGCAGTATTGT. This codes for CASRTPGEPTDTQYC.